This TCR beta chain emerged from a study of graft-versus-host responses after intestinal transplantation. General study results and limits: Peak circulating GvH clone levels tracked with early post-transplant HvG declines. Detected in recipient marrow were GvH clones, some of which were first observed in ileum or blood.

Only in-frame clones appear in the TCRdb table, and some are missing; sequencing was by immunoSEQ multiplex PCR. The table has around 50,000 clones, approximately 84% seen once. V lost 4 bases and J lost 8, with 17 bases in between. The germline V gene has CDR1 LNHDA and CDR2 SQIVND (reference sequence). This CDR3 region has 14 residues. Turning to this clone: Its antigen remains unknown.

The rearrangement uses TRBV19 and TRBJ1-2, with D possibly TRBD1 on 6 matching bases. The sequence was collected from a human donor who was the organ donor for an intestinal transplant. This sample comprised unstimulated CD4+ T cells sorted from spleen or lymph node cells, obtained before transplant. The CDR3 sequence: CASSRSGGQQGYTF. The CDR3 DNA sequence: TGTGCCAGTAGTAGATCCGGGGGGCAACAGGGCTACACCTTC.